These 14 T cell receptor beta chains were all obtained from the same sample, sequenced in a study of T cells expressing NK-cell markers (dated by TCRdb to the early 2020s). Receptor libraries were prepared by 5' RACE. The listed sequencing device is Illumina HiSeq 2000. Each entry corresponds to one CDR3 protein sequence from reads that TCRdb reprocessed, and DNA is not given. The table held for this sample gives roughly 380,000 distinct CDR3 sequences. The ten largest clonotypes hold around 5.2% of the sample. The sample taken for sequencing was blood T cells: a sorted CD56 or NKG2C T cell subset, CD4+ or CD8+ T cells, or bulk PBMC T cells (not recorded which). The source of these receptors is a man aged 18-75 years in good health.

The V and J genes are TRBV28 and TRBJ1-2; the TCRdb call, TRBD1, lacks DNA for checking. CDR1 and CDR2 (germline): MDHEN, SYDVKM. CDR3 length: 14 residues. CDR3 in amino acids: CASSPMTGARGYTF.

The chain joins TRBV9 to TRBJ2-3. There are 14 residues in the CDR3. Germline V gene data show CDR1 as SGDLS and CDR2 as YYNGEE. CDR3 loop: CASTAFGETDTQYF.

The V and J genes are TRBV15 and TRBJ1-2; TCRdb selects TRBD1, and the lack of DNA leaves this call unchecked. Germline CDR1 reads LNHNV; CDR2 reads YYDKDF (reference sequence). CDR3 length: 14 residues. The CDR3 sequence is CATSVSGLGYGYTF.

This rearrangement joins TRBV11-1 to TRBJ2-1; TCRdb outputs TRBD2, but without DNA this stays unchecked. The CDR3 sequence is 16 residues long. The germline gives CDR1 SGHAT, CDR2 FQDESV (reference sequence). The CDR3 here is CASSFTSGGADNEQFF. Using reference TRBV11-1 and TRBJ2-1 for the parts outside the CDR3, the full variable domain is EAEVAQSPRYKITEKSQAVAFWCDPISGHATLYWYRQILGQGPELLVQFQDESVVDDSQLPKDRFSAERLKGVDSTLKIQPAELGDSAMYLCASSFTSGGADNEQFFGPGTRLTVL.

CDR3 protein: CSVGGPEETQYF. This chain connects TRBV29-1 to TRBJ2-5; lacking DNA, the TRBD2 call made by TCRdb goes unchecked. This CDR3 is built from 12 residues. CDR1 SQVTM and CDR2 ANQGSEA come from the germline V gene.

The CDR3 loop is CASTLRGASYEQYF. The rearrangement uses TRBV7-2 and TRBJ2-7; TCRdb indicates TRBD1, and absent DNA this call remains unverified. Germline lookup yields CDR1 SGHTA and CDR2 FQGNSA. CDR3 length: 14 amino acids.

This sequence joins TRBV7-3 and TRBJ1-6; the TCRdb call, TRBD1, lacks DNA for checking. The CDR3 totals 14 residues. The V gene's germline CDR1 is SGHTA and CDR2 FQGTGA. CDR3 residues: CASSLQDWGSPLHF.

V and J are TRBV15 and TRBJ1-5. This CDR3 has 13 residues. Germline assignment: CDR1 LNHNV and CDR2 YYDKDF (reference sequence). CDR3 sequence reads: CATSRLSWEPQHF.

J is TRBJ1-1 and V is TRBV7-2; TCRdb picks TRBD1, but there is no DNA to check that call. The CDR3 length is 15 residues. Germline V gene data show CDR1 as SGHTA and CDR2 as FQGNSA. CDR3 sequence reads: CASSPPGQRNTEAFF.

The V gene is TRBV11-2, the J gene TRBJ2-3; no DNA is available, so the TRBD1 call from TCRdb remains unchecked. The CDR3 extends over 17 amino acids. Germline V gives CDR1 SGHAT, CDR2 FQNNGV. The CDR3 spells CASSSPFGAKFPDTQYF.

This chain joins TRBV18 and TRBJ2-1; checking the TCRdb D call of TRBD1 is not possible without DNA. CDR1 and CDR2 from the germline V gene are KGHSH and LQKENI. This CDR3 has 15 residues. This chain's CDR3 is CASSPGTAFSNEQFF.

The chain uses TRBV5-8 and TRBJ1-2. The CDR3 contains 13 residues. Germline CDR1 is SGHTS and CDR2 is YDEGEE. The CDR3 sequence is CASSFLTSGGYTF.

The chain combines TRBV5-6 with TRBJ2-7. CDR3 length equals 14 residues. Germline CDR1 SGHDT, CDR2 YYEEEE. The CDR3 spells CASSSRRMFFEQYF.

J is TRBJ2-7 and V is TRBV6-1; TCRdb's assignment of TRBD1 cannot be checked, as there is no DNA. CDR3 length: 14 residues. Germline V gives CDR1 MNHNS, CDR2 SASEGT. The CDR3 loop is CASSPGTSTYEQYF.